The sequence of this TCR beta chain was determined in a study of cytomegalovirus exposure and HLA in healthy donors. TCRdb's table, derived via immunoSEQ multiplex PCR, lists solely in-frame clones and lacks some. The sample has approximately 190,000 clones, approximately 84% seen once; the top ten hold more than 6.5%. Trimming at V came to 4 bases and at J to 5 bases, leaving 9 bases not matched to a gene. This CDR3 region has 16 residues. Germline CDR1 and CDR2: LNHNV and YYDKDF (reference sequence). The receptor's source is a young man in good health and CMV-seropositive. V is TRBV15 and J is TRBJ2-7; 12 positions agree with TRBD1. What was sequenced was PBMCs. The CDR3 nucleotides read TGTGCCACCAGCATATCTACCGGGACAGGGGGCAACGAGCAGTACTTC. This gives the protein CATSISTGTGGNEQYF.